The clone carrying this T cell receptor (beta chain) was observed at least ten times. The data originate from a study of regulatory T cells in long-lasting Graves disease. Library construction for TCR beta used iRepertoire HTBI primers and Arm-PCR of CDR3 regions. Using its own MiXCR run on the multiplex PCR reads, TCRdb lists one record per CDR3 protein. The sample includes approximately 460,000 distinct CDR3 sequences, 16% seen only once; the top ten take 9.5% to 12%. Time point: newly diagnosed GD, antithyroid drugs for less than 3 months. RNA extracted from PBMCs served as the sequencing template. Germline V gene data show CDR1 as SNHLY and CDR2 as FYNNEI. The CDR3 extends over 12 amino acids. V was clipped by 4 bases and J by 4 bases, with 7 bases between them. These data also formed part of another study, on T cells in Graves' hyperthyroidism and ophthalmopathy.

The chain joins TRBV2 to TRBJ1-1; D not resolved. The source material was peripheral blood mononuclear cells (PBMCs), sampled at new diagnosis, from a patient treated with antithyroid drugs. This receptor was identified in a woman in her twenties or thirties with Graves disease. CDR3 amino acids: CASSGQFTEAFF. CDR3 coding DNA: TGTGCCAGCAGTGGACAATTCACTGAAGCTTTCTTT.